This TCR beta chain emerged from a study of T-cell memory formation after mild COVID-19 listed by TCRdb under 2021. Background for the entire study: TCR sequence clusters from the two donors were largely donor specific. In a couple of donors, T-cell clones that expanded and contracted after mild COVID-19 were tracked by sequencing TCRalpha and TCRbeta repertoires over time. The cohort comprised two young, previously healthy adult volunteers, one female and one male.

The data were produced on an Illumina NovaSeq 6000. Using 5'RACE with constant-segment primers, TCRalpha and TCRbeta cDNA libraries were constructed, with sample barcodes and unique molecular identifiers added in the process. RNA was extracted from every sample with Trizol reagent. The libraries were amplified in two PCR steps, and the second step added a second sample barcode and Illumina TruSeq adapters. Sequencing of the libraries was done on an Illumina NovaSeq, producing 2 x 150 bp paired-end reads. As for the original processing: Reads were demultiplexed and collapsed into UMI-guided consensus sequences with migec v1.2.7. Using mixcr v2.1.11, the UMI consensuses were aligned to TRA and TRB V and J templates and assembled into clonotypes. Expanded or contracted clonotypes were those called significant by both edgeR and NoisET, with noise models trained on biological replicates. For edgeR calls, the cutoffs were a false discovery rate-adjusted p below 0.01 and a log2 fold-change threshold of 1. PCA with hierarchical clustering of max-normalized trajectories of the 1000 most abundant clonotypes was used as exploratory dynamics analysis. Separately sequenced CD4+ and CD8+ repertoires were used to assign the CD4 or CD8 phenotype of responding clones. The public reads were reprocessed in TCRdb via fastp at Q25 and MiXCR, keeping in-frame beta chains. Here each entry gathers all rows of one CDR3 protein and keeps the most common genes and DNA. The V and J calls and clone size come from TCRdb's table, not from the authors' own analysis. This sample lists about 470,000 distinct CDR3 sequences; more than 20% were detected once. The leading ten clones occupy under 15% of the sample.

Notes on this clonotype: Its antigen remains unidentified. No base quality information exists; no much larger clone differs at one position.

Taken from the germline V gene, the CDR1 and CDR2 loops are KGHSH and LQKENI. The V end loses 3 bases and the J end loses 2 bases, and a stretch of 14 bases separates them. The CDR3 numbers 15 residues from cysteine through phenylalanine. Only the CDR3 DNA stays, 45 bases, in frame from base 1. Ficoll-Paque density gradient centrifugation was used to isolate PBMCs. Study-wide conclusions, independent of this receptor: Only a couple of mild cases were covered in the study, and larger cohorts including severe cases with pre-infection samples were considered necessary. The second-wave clones that peaked on day 37 were not confirmed to be SARS-CoV-2 specific. From day 15 to 85, contracting clones showed balanced CD4/CD8 phenotypes, whereas a second wave of clones that expanded from day 15 to 37 leaned towards CD4+. Contracting CD4+ clones turned up mainly in the CM and EM memory subsets, whereas EMRA was where CD8+ clones were enriched. Some responding clones were found in pre-infection memory, which suggests that pre-existing cross-reactive memory T cells took part in the SARS-CoV-2 response.

The chain is encoded by TRBV18 joined to TRBJ2-7; a confident D gene designation cannot be given. Sequences were obtained from PBMCs or a T cell subset sorted from them (not recorded which). This clonotype was obtained from an adult woman who had mild COVID-19 (a few samples of this study predate the infection). The sample titles of this study are shuffled in the database, so cell type and time point are left out; the donor was told from shared clones. The nucleotides read TGTGCCAGCTCACCGGGTCCGACACCCCCCTACGAGCAGTACTTC. Its translation reads: CASSPGPTPPYEQYF.